A selection of T cell receptor beta chains follows, all from one sample in a study of neurological immune-mediated disorders. One entry per CDR3 protein results from TCRdb running MiXCR on the 5' RACE reads. The sample lists approximately 87,000 distinct CDR3 sequences, roughly an eighth occurring once. The sequenced sample consisted of PBMCs. These receptor sequences come from a woman between 45 and 65 years old in good health. The CDR3 runs from the conserved cysteine through the conserved F or W. D genes are given only for firm matches. Clone sizes are given selectively: once, few, many, or a class where the clone is expanded.

V gene,clone size,D gene,J gene,CDR3 DNA,CDR3 protein
TRBV9,-,TRBD2,TRBJ2-7,TGTGCCAGCAGCCCCAGTACTAGCGGGAGGCAATACGAGCAGTACTTC,CASSPSTSGRQYEQYF
TRBV5-6,many,TRBD1,TRBJ2-1,TGTGCCAGCAGCCTGACAGGGTATGAGCAGTTCTTC,CASSLTGYEQFF
TRBV6-6,many,-,TRBJ2-7,TGTGCCAGCACCCCAGCAGGGGTCTACGAGCAGTACTTC,CASTPAGVYEQYF
TRBV10-3,many,-,TRBJ2-2,TGTGCCATCAGTGAAACTCCGACCGGGGAGCTGTTTTTT,CAISETPTGELFF
TRBV6-5,many,-,TRBJ2-5,TGTGCCAGCAGTTACTCGAGGGGATCGCGAGAGACCCAGTACTTC,CASSYSRGSRETQYF
TRBV5-8,-,-,TRBJ2-5,TGTGCCAGCCAATCCCGGACAGTAGCTCAAGAGACCCAGTACTTC,CASQSRTVAQETQYF
TRBV3-1,-,-,TRBJ2-5,TGTGCCAGCAGCCAAGATAAACTAGCTAGCCAGACCCAGTACTTC,CASSQDKLASQTQYF
TRBV5-1,many,TRBD2,TRBJ2-1,TGCGCCAGCAGCTTGGGGATGGGCGGGGGATACAATGAGCAGTTCTTC,CASSLGMGGGYNEQFF
TRBV7-9,many,-,TRBJ1-3,TGTGCCAGCAGTCAAGGAACTGGAAACACCATATATTTT,CASSQGTGNTIYF
TRBV30,many,TRBD1,TRBJ2-3,TGTGCCTGGACCACCAGGGACAGGGCAACAGATACGCAGTATTTT,CAWTTRDRATDTQYF
TRBV7-8,many,-,TRBJ1-1,TGTGCCAGCAGCTTTGTGAGGGGCACTGAAGCTTTCTTT,CASSFVRGTEAFF
TRBV20-1,many,-,TRBJ1-6,TGCAGTGCTAAAGCTTTTTTCGATAATTCACCCCTCCACTTT,CSAKAFFDNSPLHF
TRBV12-3/TRBV12-4,-,-,TRBJ2-5,TGTGCCAGCAGTAAGAGGTCATCCAGGGAGACCCAGTACTTC,CASSKRSSRETQYF
TRBV12-3/TRBV12-4,-,-,TRBJ2-1,TGTGCCAGCAGTTTTAGGCGTCGGGGACAGGGTAGCGGGGGTGAGCAGTTCTTC,CASSFRRRGQGSGGEQFF
TRBV7-9,many,-,TRBJ2-5,TGTGCCAGCAGCTTAGCGCATGGCCCGAAAGGCCAAGAGACCCAGTACTTC,CASSLAHGPKGQETQYF
TRBV20-1,many,TRBD1,TRBJ2-1,TGCAGTGCTAGAGATAGTGGACAGGGTGTCAATGAGCAGTTCTTC,CSARDSGQGVNEQFF
TRBV5-1,many,TRBD1,TRBJ1-2,TGCGCCAGCAGCTCCAATATACAGGGGGACGGCTACACCTTC,CASSSNIQGDGYTF
TRBV7-2,many,-,TRBJ2-6,TGTGCCAGCAGCTTAGGAACGGTACGGCCCAACGTCCTGACTTTC,CASSLGTVRPNVLTF
TRBV20-1,many,-,TRBJ1-5,TGCAGTGCAGGGGGGGTCGTTTATAGCAATCAGCCCCAGCATTTT,CSAGGVVYSNQPQHF
TRBV12-3/TRBV12-4,many,-,TRBJ1-5,TGTGCCAGCAGTTTAAGCGGGGCCCGGGATCAGCCCCAGCATTTT,CASSLSGARDQPQHF
TRBV19,-,TRBD2,TRBJ2-1,TGTGCCAGTAGTTCGATAAGGGGGGGAGGAGGGACTAGCGGGACTTACAATGAGCAGTTCTTC,CASSSIRGGGGTSGTYNEQFF
TRBV5-1,few,TRBD1,TRBJ2-7,TGCGCCAGCAGCTCCTCCGGACAGGGCCTCGAGCAGTACTTC,CASSSSGQGLEQYF
TRBV28,many,TRBD2,TRBJ2-1,TGTGCCAGCAGTTGGAGCGGGGGCTACAATGAGCAGTTCTTC,CASSWSGGYNEQFF
TRBV11-1,-,-,TRBJ2-7,TGTGCCAGCAGCTTAGGGACTTCACTCTACGAGCAGTACTTC,CASSLGTSLYEQYF
TRBV28,many,TRBD2,TRBJ2-7,TGTGCCAGCAGTTTAACTAGCGGGTGGTACGAGCAGTACTTC,CASSLTSGWYEQYF
TRBV29-1,many,-,TRBJ2-4,TGCAGCGTTGAAGATAAGGGAAGAGCCAAAAACATTCAGTACTTC,CSVEDKGRAKNIQYF
TRBV7-8,many,TRBD1,TRBJ1-5,TGTGCCAGCAGCCCGACGGGACAGGGAGGCTATCAGCCCCAGCATTTT,CASSPTGQGGYQPQHF
TRBV3-1,many,-,TRBJ2-3,TGTGCCAGCAGCCATCGCACAGATACGCAGTATTTT,CASSHRTDTQYF
TRBV25-1,many,TRBD1,TRBJ1-1,TGTGCCAGCATGCCAGGGTATGGAGCCAGGGGGATGACTGAAGCTTTCTTT,CASMPGYGARGMTEAFF